This entry concerns a single T cell receptor beta chain. Its antigen is still unknown. The record originates from a study of shared clonotypes between healthy human individuals. This CDR3 has 17 residues. Germline assignment: CDR1 SEHNR and CDR2 FQNEAQ (reference sequence). V was pared by 0 bases and J by 3 bases, with 18 bases between. The authors distributed each subset's genomic DNA evenly over several immunoSEQ plates. TCRdb keeps only in-frame clones here, not all; method: immunoSEQ multiplex PCR. The sample includes hundreds of thousands of clones, 80% to 95% of them seen just once. Terminally differentiated effector memory CD45RA+ cells were excluded from the naive CD8 cells, which were CD45RO-negative and positively selected for CCR7. Study results and limitations: Naive CD4 clonotypes overlapped across a handful of donors at 4.5% to 5.5%.

This sequence originates from a young man in good health. V is TRBV7-9 and J is TRBJ2-7; weak D call: TRBD2 (6 bases). What was sequenced was naive CD8+ T cells sorted from blood. This chain's CDR3 is CASSLAPGLVTYYEQYF. The CDR3 nucleotides are TGTGCCAGCAGCTTAGCGCCGGGACTGGTGACCTACTACGAGCAGTACTTC.